This T cell receptor (beta chain) was recovered during a study of shared clonotypes between healthy human individuals. Whole-study context: Aged 18 to 49, the donors were two women and three men. Study-level findings and limits: Generation of non-shared clonotypes was less probable than generation of clonotypes shared by all four donors. For sorted subsets, rarefaction showed incomplete sequencing despite large depth.

Into CD45RA+ naive and CD45RA-negative memory subsets, the CD4+ cells were split. Using immunoSEQ multiplex PCR, the repertoire was profiled, and TCRdb retains in-frame clones only, with some absent. The sample carries more than 550,000 clones, roughly two thirds recorded once. Details on this clone: Its specificity is unknown.

The clonotype was recovered from a woman younger than 45 in good health. The sequenced sample consisted of memory CD4+ T cells sorted from blood. Specified subset: CD45RA-negative fraction.

The CDR3 DNA reads TGTGCCAGCTCACCCTCCACGTCAGGCGGCCAGCCCCAGCATTTT. Protein product: CASSPSTSGGQPQHF. The V call is TRBV18, the J call TRBJ1-5; D unresolved. The germline V gene encodes CDR1 KGHSH and CDR2 LQKENI. The CDR3 has 15 amino acids. Trimming pared 3 bases from V and 7 bases from J, leaving 16 bases between.